This TCR beta chain was recorded in a study of blood T cell repertoires in COVID-19. The assay was immunoSEQ multiplex PCR, and TCRdb's table has in-frame clones only and misses some. The profile shows over 250,000 clones, around 89% of them singletons. The receptor was isolated from a woman between 45 and 65 years old with COVID-19, enrolled during active disease. Material: peripheral blood.

The CDR3 region is CASSLATSVTNEQFF. The CDR3 DNA reads as TGCGCCAGCAGCTTGGCCACTAGCGTCACCAATGAGCAGTTCTTC. This sequence joins TRBV5-1 and TRBJ2-1; 7 nucleotides line up with TRBD2. Germline assignment: CDR1 SGHRS and CDR2 YFSETQ. V shed 0 bases, J shed 6 bases, and the junction held 6 bases outside the gene matches. The CDR3 consists of 15 residues.